The 23 T cell receptor beta chains given below trace back to one sample, sequenced in a study of cytomegalovirus exposure and HLA in healthy donors. PCR involved 60 Vbeta and 13 Jbeta primers. Produced via immunoSEQ multiplex PCR; TCRdb's table is partial and in-frame only. The data show roughly 160,000 clones, with 75% to 85% seen just once and about 10% held by the top ten. The sample was PBMCs. The receptor source for this set is a man aged 50 to 60 in good health and CMV-seropositive.

The sample holds a few counts of this clone. This CDR3 reads CASSGQGASQPQHF. DNA for the CDR3: TGTGCCAGCAGTGGACAGGGGGCAAGTCAGCCCCAGCATTTT. The rearrangement joins TRBV2 to TRBJ1-5; 10 nucleotides match TRBD1. The ends lost 4 bases at V and 6 bases at J; junction bases unmatched: 3. Per germline, CDR1 SNHLY and CDR2 FYNNEI. The CDR3 extends over 14 amino acids.

In this sample, this clone turned up once. This chain connects TRBV28 to TRBJ1-5; D remains unclear. CDR1 MDHEN and CDR2 SYDVKM come from the germline V gene. The CDR3 has 15 amino acids. V lost 9 bases and J 1 base, leaving 16 bases between the germline ends. The CDR3 loop is CASNEDGLSNQPQHF. The CDR3 DNA sequence: TGTGCCAGTAATGAGGACGGACTAAGCAATCAGCCCCAGCATTTT.

The CDR3: CASSLQGRNTEAFF. The CDR3 bases are TGTGCCAGCAGCTTACAGGGGCGGAACACTGAAGCTTTCTTT. The chain carries TRBV13 and TRBJ1-1; D is possibly TRBD1 (6 bases). The CDR3 contains 14 residues. V was pared by 2 bases and J by 1 base, with 8 bases between. CDR1 and CDR2 (germline): PRHDT, FYEKMQ (reference sequence).

This rearrangement joins TRBV5-5 to TRBJ2-7, with D unclear. Germline V lookup: CDR1 SGHKS, CDR2 YYEKEE (reference sequence). Trimming pared 3 bases from V and 2 bases from J, leaving 3 bases between. The CDR3 covers 11 residues. CDR3 protein: CASSSTYEQYF. The CDR3 nucleotides are TGTGCCAGCAGCTCCACCTACGAGCAGTACTTC.

The count of this clone is one. The V call is TRBV5-1, the J call TRBJ1-6, with D maybe TRBD1 (6 bases). Trimming cost V 2 bases and J 10 bases, with 22 bases left between them. The germline CDR1 and CDR2 sequences are SGHRS and YFSETQ. The CDR3 extends over 17 amino acids. The CDR3 DNA sequence: TGCGCCAGCAGCTTTTCTCTCACACAGGGCCAAGGGTCACCCCTCCACTTT. Encoded protein: CASSFSLTQGQGSPLHF.

This chain connects TRBV28 to TRBJ2-7, with 10 nucleotides matching TRBD1. Germline V lookup: CDR1 MDHEN, CDR2 SYDVKM. V trimming: 7 bases; J trimming: 2 bases; junction bases outside the gene matches: 8. The CDR3 totals 15 residues. The CDR3 DNA reads TGTGCCAGCACCTCCGGACAGGGGGGCACCTACGAGCAGTACTTC. This gives the protein CASTSGQGGTYEQYF.

V gene TRBV23-1 combines with J gene TRBJ1-3; maybe TRBD1 (5 bases). TRBV23-1 is an open reading frame, and its role is uncertain. The CDR3 extends over 17 amino acids. The V and J ends lost 0 bases and 2 bases respectively, with 14 bases between them. CDR3 coding DNA: TGCGCCAGCAGTCAATCGAGAGTGAGGACACCTGGAAACACCATATATTTT. As protein: CASSQSRVRTPGNTIYF.

The chain carries TRBV15 and TRBJ2-5; 15 positions match TRBD2. J was trimmed by 4 bases and V by 1 base; bases with no gene match: 10. The CDR3 is 19 amino acids. Germline CDR1 and CDR2: LNHNV and YYDKDF (reference sequence). The CDR3 region is CATSRAFGTSGRRGETQYF. DNA for the CDR3: TGTGCCACCAGCAGAGCATTCGGGACTAGCGGGAGGAGGGGAGAGACCCAGTACTTC.

This chain uses TRBV7-9 with TRBJ1-1, with a tentative D call TRBD1 (5 bases). CDR1 SEHNR and CDR2 FQNEAQ come from the germline V gene (reference sequence). The germline V and J ends were trimmed by 8 bases and 3 bases, with 13 bases remaining between them. The CDR3 has 13 residues. The DNA of the CDR3 is TGTGCCAGCGCGGGACTAATCGACACTGAAGCTTTCTTT. The encoded protein is CASAGLIDTEAFF.

In DNA form, the CDR3 reads TGTGCCAGTAGTAAGAATCCGGGACTAGCGGGAGAGGGCCACGAGCAGTACTTC. This sequence encodes CASSKNPGLAGEGHEQYF. The genes are TRBV19 and TRBJ2-7; the match to TRBD2 covers 14 bases. The CDR3 is 18 amino acids. The ends lost 4 bases at V and 5 bases at J; junction bases unmatched: 13. Germline lookup yields CDR1 LNHDA and CDR2 SQIVND (reference sequence).

This clone was picked up one time. This chain joins TRBV7-9 and TRBJ2-3, with 7 nucleotides matching TRBD2. The CDR3 consists of 14 residues. Germline V lookup: CDR1 SEHNR, CDR2 FQNEAQ (reference sequence). V dropped 3 bases and J dropped 4; count of bases not matched to a gene: 4. The CDR3 DNA reads TGTGCCAGCAGCTTGGGGAGGGTGGCAGATACGCAGTATTTT. It encodes CASSLGRVADTQYF.

The genes are TRBV7-2 and TRBJ2-5; maybe TRBD1 (6 bases). CDR3 length: 15 residues. The germline CDR1 and CDR2 sequences are SGHTA and FQGNSA. Trimming took 7 bases from V and 1 from J, leaving 16 bases between them. CDR3 in amino acids: CASIIDGTPQETQYF. The CDR3 coding sequence is TGTGCCAGCATCATAGACGGGACACCCCAAGAGACCCAGTACTTC.

V is TRBV2 and J is TRBJ2-5, with 7 nucleotides matching TRBD2. CDR1 and CDR2 (germline): SNHLY, FYNNEI. J lost 1 base, V lost 7 bases, and 6 bases had no gene match. The CDR3 covers 14 residues. The CDR3 sequence: CASIWGGSQETQYF. CDR3 nucleotide sequence: TGTGCCAGCATCTGGGGGGGATCCCAAGAGACCCAGTACTTC.

The chain uses TRBV29-1 and TRBJ2-3, with 9 bases aligning to TRBD2. V was pared by 3 bases and J by 6 bases, with 7 bases of the junction left unmatched. CDR3 length: 14 residues. The germline V gene has CDR1 SQVTM and CDR2 ANQGSEA. CDR3 coding DNA: TGCAGCGTTGACCCACCGGGGACTAGCGATACGCAGTATTTT. It is translated as CSVDPPGTSDTQYF.

The chain uses TRBV5-6 and TRBJ2-7; D perhaps matches TRBD2 (5 bases). The V and J ends lost 7 bases and 2 bases respectively, with 10 bases between them. This CDR3 contains 12 residues. The V gene's germline CDR1 is SGHDT and CDR2 YYEEEE. CDR3 nucleotides: TGTGCCAGCTCGGTGGGAGCCTACGAGCAGTACTTC. As protein: CASSVGAYEQYF.

V and J are TRBV7-9 and TRBJ2-7; TRBD2 might be the D (7 bases). With 5 bases removed from V and 4 bases from J, the gap between germline ends came to 12 bases. This CDR3 region has 13 residues. Looked up from germline, CDR1 is SEHNR and CDR2 is FQNEAQ (reference sequence). The CDR3 loop is CASSPKGGYEQYF. CDR3 sequence (DNA): TGTGCCAGCAGCCCGAAGGGGGGGTACGAGCAGTACTTC.

This clone was seen only once. V is TRBV7-9 and J is TRBJ1-6; 7 nucleotides match TRBD1. With 8 bases clipped from V and 9 bases from J, the junction kept 7 bases outside the gene matches. This CDR3 has 13 amino acids. The V gene's germline CDR1 is SEHNR and CDR2 FQNEAQ (reference sequence). The CDR3 DNA reads as TGTGCCAGCGGACAGGATTTAGGTTCACCCCTCCACTTT. It specifies CASGQDLGSPLHF.

The rearrangement joins TRBV5-1 to TRBJ2-1; the match to TRBD1 covers 8 bases. The germline V gene has CDR1 SGHRS and CDR2 YFSETQ. The junction had 3 bases not matched to a gene; V was cut back by 4 bases and J by 0 bases. There are 15 residues in the CDR3. This CDR3 is CASSPRGPSYNEQFF. Written as DNA, the CDR3 is TGCGCCAGCAGCCCCAGGGGGCCCTCCTACAATGAGCAGTTCTTC. The variable domain in full, completed from reference TRBV5-1 and TRBJ2-1, reads KAGVTQTPRYLIKTRGQQVTLSCSPISGHRSVSWYQQTPGQGLQFLFEYFSETQRNKGNFPGRFSGRQFSNSRSEMNVSTLELGDSALYLCASSPRGPSYNEQFFGPGTRLTVL.

The chain is built from TRBV7-3 and TRBJ2-3; D is perhaps TRBD2 (6 bases). Trimming pared 2 bases from V and 5 bases from J, leaving 23 bases between. In germline, CDR1 is SGHTA, CDR2 FQGTGA. CDR3 length: 18 residues. The CDR3: CASSLQDSGSLAQDTQYF. Here the CDR3 DNA reads TGTGCCAGCAGCTTACAGGATAGCGGATCTCTAGCACAAGATACGCAGTATTTT.

This chain links TRBV19 with TRBJ2-3; D gene uncertain. V dropped 1 base and J dropped 2 bases, with 10 bases sitting between them. The CDR3 loop spans 15 amino acids. CDR1 is LNHDA and CDR2 is SQIVND in the germline V gene (reference sequence). CDR3: CASSIGVRFTDTQYF. The DNA for the CDR3 is TGTGCCAGTAGTATAGGTGTCAGATTCACAGATACGCAGTATTTT.

The chain carries TRBV5-4 and TRBJ2-5; D remains ambiguous. The V and J ends lost 4 bases and 1 base respectively, with 11 bases between them. Germline V gene sequence: CDR1 SGHNT, CDR2 YYREEE (reference sequence). The CDR3 spans 14 residues. The chain's CDR3 is CASSTPRAQETQYF. DNA for the CDR3: TGTGCCAGCAGCACTCCTAGAGCCCAAGAGACCCAGTACTTC. Based on the CDR3 plus reference TRBV5-4 and TRBJ2-5, the full variable domain is ETGVTQSPTHLIKTRGQQVTLRCSSQSGHNTVSWYQQALGQGPQFIFQYYREEENGRGNFPPRFSGLQFPNYSSELNVNALELDDSALYLCASSTPRAQETQYFGPGTRLLVL.

J is TRBJ2-3 and V is TRBV7-9; 7 bases are a match to TRBD1. The length of the CDR3 is 18 residues. J lost 9 bases, V lost 4 bases, and 22 bases had no gene match. CDR1 and CDR2 from the germline V gene are SEHNR and FQNEAQ (reference sequence). This chain's CDR3 is CASSSPLTGADIPGTQYF. CDR3 coding DNA: TGTGCCAGCAGCTCCCCCCTAACAGGGGCCGACATTCCCGGAACGCAGTATTTT.

This clone turned up a few times. J is TRBJ2-6 and V is TRBV2, with D maybe TRBD1 (6 bases). The germline V and J ends were trimmed by 4 bases and 0 bases, with 16 bases remaining between them. There are 18 residues in the CDR3. Looked up from germline, CDR1 is SNHLY and CDR2 is FYNNEI. The CDR3 here is CASSGGKGVFSGANVLTF. DNA of the CDR3: TGTGCCAGCAGTGGGGGTAAGGGGGTATTCTCTGGGGCCAACGTCCTGACTTTC.